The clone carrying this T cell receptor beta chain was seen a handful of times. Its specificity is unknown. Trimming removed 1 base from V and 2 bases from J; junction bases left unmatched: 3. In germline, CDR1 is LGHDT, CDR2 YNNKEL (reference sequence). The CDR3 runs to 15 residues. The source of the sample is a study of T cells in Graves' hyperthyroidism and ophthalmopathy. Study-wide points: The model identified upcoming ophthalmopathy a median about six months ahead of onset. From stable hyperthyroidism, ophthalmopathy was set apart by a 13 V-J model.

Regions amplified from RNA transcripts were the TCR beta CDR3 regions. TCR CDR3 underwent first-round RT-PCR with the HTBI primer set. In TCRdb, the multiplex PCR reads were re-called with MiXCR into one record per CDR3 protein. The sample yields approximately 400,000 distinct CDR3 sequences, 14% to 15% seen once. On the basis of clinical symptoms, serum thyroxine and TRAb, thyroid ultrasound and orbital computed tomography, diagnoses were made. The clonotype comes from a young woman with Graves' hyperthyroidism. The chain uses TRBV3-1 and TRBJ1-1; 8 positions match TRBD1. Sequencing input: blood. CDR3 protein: CASSQGGQANTEAFF. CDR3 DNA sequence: TGTGCCAGCAGCCAAGGGGGACAGGCTAACACTGAAGCTTTCTTT.